The rows below give T cell receptor beta chains drawn from one sample of a study of OX40 agonist ivuxolimab in advanced cancers. Assay used: immunoSEQ multiplex PCR; TCRdb lists only in-frame clones, some missing. The table shows about 110,000 clones, with roughly 89% occurring only once. The sample here was CD4+ or CD8+ T cells sorted from blood, taken in a trial of the OX40 agonist ivuxolimab. Receptors originate from an adult with an advanced solid tumor such as melanoma, head and neck, liver or kidney cancer. CDR3s include the opening cysteine and the closing phenylalanine or tryptophan. Each record gives: clone size, V gene, CDR3 length, D gene, CDR3 protein. D genes are given only for firm matches. Expanded clones get a size class; other rows say once, few or many, or leave the size out.

-	TRBV2	15	-	CASSEYPLVYNEQFF
once	TRBV21-1	15	-	CASIADRGRKEKLFF
-	TRBV30	16	-	CAWTDGRRVTYNEQFF
-	TRBV9	15	-	CASSPTGHSGNTIYF
-	TRBV27	13	-	CASSSTAGNTIYF
-	TRBV5-1	15	-	CASSLAATSTDTQYF
-	TRBV25-1	13	-	CASSTPHYNEQFF
-	TRBV5-4	14	-	CASSAGPPNTEAFF
-	TRBV4-3	20	-	CASSQQAGGQGFSGANVLTF
-	TRBV19	15	-	CASRVTVYSNQPQHF
-	TRBV5-5	15	-	CASSEGTLANQPQHF
-	TRBV19	17	-	CASSLSLASAFNQPQHF
-	TRBV7-3	13	-	CASSSTYQETQYF
-	TRBV20-1	9	-	CSARDRRTF
-	TRBV6-5	12	-	CASSYTSYEQYF
-	TRBV19	15	TRBD1	CASAWGTGRSTEAFF
-	TRBV6-5	14	TRBD1	CASSPDRASYEQYF
once	TRBV6-5	13	TRBD1	CASNTGGRGEAFF
-	TRBV5-1	17	TRBD1	CASSLRQGATMNTEAFF
once	TRBV9	14	TRBD2	CASSVAGGWNEQFF
-	TRBV2	11	TRBD1	CASTDRDEAFF
-	TRBV7-8	15	-	CASSFSGTVNEKLFF
-	TRBV4-1	16	-	CASSQEGGAEDQPQHF
-	TRBV4-1	14	TRBD2	CASRYGLALGEQYF
-	TRBV28	14	-	CASSFGQLNTEAFF
-	TRBV6-6	14	-	CASSYSGRRDEQYF
-	TRBV10-3	15	-	CAISGQQGTGTEAFF
-	TRBV5-1	14	TRBD2	CASSIAGEKETQYF
-	TRBV11-3	14	-	CASSPTGPSAEQYF
-	TRBV6-1	16	TRBD1	CASSALQGRGTDTQYF
-	TRBV28	14	-	CASSLGGTYEKLFF
-	TRBV19	15	-	CASSKARLSTGEQYF
-	TRBV7-2	14	-	CASSLPTTNNEQFF
-	TRBV5-1	15	TRBD2	CASSLSSGGEETQYF
-	TRBV5-6	15	TRBD2	CASSPRSGIWETQYF
-	TRBV25-1	15	-	CASQRGEGMNTEAFF
-	TRBV7-9	17	-	CASSFGPGPRSTGELFF
-	TRBV6-5	14	-	CASTRAGINQPQHF
-	TRBV4-3	15	-	CASSQDNVKTDTQYF
-	TRBV19	14	-	CASSIQSTNEKLFF
-	TRBV5-4	15	TRBD2	CASSPRTSGGDTQYF
-	TRBV6-6	13	-	CASSDLDSPGYTF
-	TRBV5-4	15	-	CASNQGSAGANVLTF
-	TRBV6-5	15	TRBD1	CASRPTGGAGNTIYF
-	TRBV19	15	TRBD2	CASAGLAGGGETQYF
-	TRBV7-2	13	-	CASSFPSSYEQYF
-	TRBV4-3	13	-	CASSQLGDTEAFF
-	TRBV14	17	-	CASSQDLGGAYREKLFF
-	TRBV11-3	13	TRBD2	CASSSGGTGELFF
-	TRBV7-9	14	-	CASSLYAEDNEQFF
-	TRBV7-2	15	-	CASSPQGPGGETQYF
-	TRBV7-9	14	TRBD1	CASSTGTGVETQYF
-	TRBV28	15	TRBD1	CASSVRGLAKNIQYF
-	TRBV7-9	15	TRBD2	CASSLGLAGGNEQFF
-	TRBV15	15	TRBD1	CATSRDRPRGDTQYF
-	TRBV7-2	13	TRBD2	CASSLGLAGGQFF